These 23 T cell receptor beta chains share one sample of origin, sequenced in a study of blood T cell repertoires in COVID-19. Produced via immunoSEQ multiplex PCR; TCRdb's table is partial and in-frame only. This table has approximately 77,000 clones, approximately 80% appearing once. Input material: peripheral blood. These receptors were collected from a woman aged 55-69 years with acute or convalescent COVID-19.

The V gene is TRBV5-1, the J gene TRBJ1-3; D is unclear. V lost 1 base and J 4 bases, leaving 12 bases between the germline ends. Germline V lookup: CDR1 SGHRS, CDR2 YFSETQ. The CDR3 runs to 15 residues. CDR3 in DNA: TGCGCCAGCAGCTTGAGTGGCTCCCAAGGAAACACCATATATTTT. Protein: CASSLSGSQGNTIYF.

The CDR3 loop reads CATSRGALTGELFF. In DNA, the CDR3 is TGTGCCACCAGTCGGGGGGCGCTGACCGGGGAGCTGTTTTTT. This sequence joins TRBV24-1 and TRBJ2-2; D is perhaps TRBD2 (7 bases). The CDR3 runs 14 residues. The germline V and J ends were trimmed by 6 bases and 5 bases, with 12 bases remaining between them. In germline, CDR1 is KGHDR, CDR2 SFDVKD.

The V and J genes are TRBV10-3 and TRBJ1-1; weak D call: TRBD1 (6 bases). Deletions cut 5 bases from V and 3 bases from J, with 13 bases between. The CDR3 is made up of 14 amino acids. Germline V gives CDR1 ENHRY, CDR2 SYGVKD. The CDR3 loop is CAISLGGQDTEAFF. The CDR3 DNA is TGTGCCATCAGTTTGGGGGGGCAGGACACTGAAGCTTTCTTT.

The chain uses TRBV7-8 and TRBJ2-7, with 10 positions matching TRBD2. The trim removed 1 base at V and 2 bases at J, leaving 2 bases unmatched. CDR3 length equals 15 residues. Germline values: CDR1 SGHVS, CDR2 FQNEAQ. The CDR3 DNA follows: TGTGCCAGCAGCTTAGGCACTAGCGGGACCTACGAGCAGTACTTC. It is translated as CASSLGTSGTYEQYF. The complete variable domain, with remaining parts taken from reference TRBV7-8 and TRBJ2-7, reads GAGVSQSPRYKVAKRGQDVALRCDPISGHVSLFWYQQALGQGPEFLTYFQNEAQLDKSGLPSDRFFAERPEGSVSTLKIQRTQQEDSAVYLCASSLGTSGTYEQYFGPGTRLTVT.

J is TRBJ1-1 and V is TRBV5-1, with no clear D. Germline loops: CDR1 SGHRS, CDR2 YFSETQ. V gave up 2 bases and J gave up 2 bases, with 13 bases separating them. The CDR3 runs 15 residues. DNA of the CDR3: TGCGCCAGCAGCTTAAGCCCGGGGAAAAACACTGAAGCTTTCTTT. Residues: CASSLSPGKNTEAFF.

CDR3 in amino acids: CASSLSQGDTDTQYF. As DNA, the CDR3 is TGCGCCAGCAGCTTATCACAGGGGGACACAGATACGCAGTATTTT. The V and J genes are TRBV5-1 and TRBJ2-3; 8 bases are a match to TRBD1. The CDR3 contains 15 residues. The germline V gene encodes CDR1 SGHRS and CDR2 YFSETQ. V gave up 2 bases and J gave up 2 bases; unmatched junction bases: 4.

As concerns this clone: The sample contains more than one DNA sequence encoding this CDR3. This chain uses TRBV5-1 with TRBJ2-3, with 7 bases identical to TRBD1. Germline V gene sequence: CDR1 SGHRS, CDR2 YFSETQ. This CDR3 contains 15 residues. V gave up 5 bases and J gave up 1 base; unmatched junction bases: 7. The CDR3 DNA reads as TGCGCCAGCAGTCAGGGTCAGGGGGGCACAGATACGCAGTATTTT. It is translated as CASSQGQGGTDTQYF.

The chain combines TRBV19 with TRBJ2-3, with TRBD1 matching over 8 bases. With V trimmed by 5 bases and J by 3 bases, 7 bases remained unmatched. The CDR3 consists of 15 residues. Germline CDR1 LNHDA, CDR2 SQIVND (reference sequence). The CDR3 DNA reads as TGTGCCAGTAGTTCTCTGACAGGGGTAACAGATACGCAGTATTTT. It is translated as CASSSLTGVTDTQYF.

The chain employs TRBV30 and TRBJ2-2, with D possibly matching TRBD2 (5 bases). The length of the CDR3 is 14 residues. Germline CDR1 is GTSNPN and CDR2 is SVGIG (reference sequence). The germline V and J ends were trimmed by 2 bases and 5 bases, with 12 bases remaining between them. In nucleotides, the CDR3 is TGTGCCTGGAGTAGTTTACGGGAAACCGGGGAGCTGTTTTTT. Amino acid sequence: CAWSSLRETGELFF.

V usage is TRBV10-1 and J usage is TRBJ2-7, with D possibly TRBD1 on 5 matching bases. V was clipped by 3 bases and J by 6 bases, with 18 bases between them. The germline CDR1 and CDR2 sequences are WNHNN and SYGVQD (reference sequence). The CDR3 covers 15 residues. The CDR3 bases are TGCGCCAGCAGTGACCGCCAGGGTGGTTGGAGCGAGCAGTACTTC. It codes for CASSDRQGGWSEQYF.

The chain combines TRBV18 with TRBJ1-3; D is uncertain. There are 12 residues in the CDR3. V lost 2 bases and J lost 4, with 3 bases in between. Germline-derived CDR1 and CDR2 are KGHSH and LQKENI. CDR3 coding DNA: TGTGCCAGCTCACCAACAGGAAACACCATATATTTT. Its translation is CASSPTGNTIYF.

The chain carries TRBV9 and TRBJ1-2; D is unclear. This CDR3 has 14 residues. V shed 0 bases and J shed 2 bases, with 8 bases lying between them. The germline CDR1 and CDR2 sequences are SGDLS and YYNGEE. The CDR3 protein is CASSVDQENYGYTF. Here the CDR3 DNA reads TGTGCCAGCAGCGTAGACCAGGAAAACTATGGCTACACCTTC.

This clone was seen a single time. The rearrangement uses TRBV7-9 and TRBJ2-2; 7 positions match TRBD1. CDR3 length equals 16 residues. The V and J ends lost 5 bases and 0 bases, in that order; junction bases with no gene match: 6. Germline V CDR1 and CDR2: SEHNR, FQNEAQ (reference sequence). Here the CDR3 DNA reads TGTGCCAGCAGCCTTAGGACAGGCCCGAACACCGGGGAGCTGTTTTTT. It codes for CASSLRTGPNTGELFF.

V and J are TRBV7-8 and TRBJ2-5; tentative D call: TRBD2 (6 bases). Between the trimmed V and J ends, which lost 1 base and 4 bases, there was a span of 10 bases. Looked up from germline, CDR1 is SGHVS and CDR2 is FQNEAQ. This CDR3 has 14 amino acids. CDR3 bases: TGTGCCAGCAGCTTAGGACGGGGGTTAGAGACCCAGTACTTC. Encoded protein: CASSLGRGLETQYF.

This chain uses TRBV4-1 with TRBJ2-2; tentatively, D is TRBD2 (6 bases). V was pared by 8 bases and J by 7 bases, with 8 bases between. Germline values: CDR1 MGHRA, CDR2 YSYEKL. This CDR3 comprises 11 residues. CDR3 DNA sequence: TGCGCCAGCCGGGAGAGCGGGGAGCTGTTTTTT. This codes for CASRESGELFF.

This chain uses TRBV13 with TRBJ1-1; maybe TRBD1 (5 bases). Germline V CDR1 and CDR2: PRHDT, FYEKMQ (reference sequence). This CDR3 region has 15 residues. V was shortened by 6 bases and J by 0 bases, with 14 bases between the two germline ends. In nucleotides, the CDR3 is TGTGCCAGCAGGCAGAGCGGGGCCATGAACACTGAAGCTTTCTTT. Translating it yields CASRQSGAMNTEAFF. The full variable domain, rest sourced from reference TRBV13 and TRBJ1-1, is AAGVIQSPRHLIKEKRETATLKCYPIPRHDTVYWYQQGPGQDPQFLISFYEKMQSDKGSIPDRFSAQQFSDYHSELNMSSLELGDSALYFCASRQSGAMNTEAFFGQGTRLTVV.

V gene TRBV30 combines with J gene TRBJ1-3; D not resolved. Trimming took off 1 base at V and 4 bases at J, with 8 bases between the two ends. The CDR3 is 13 amino acids. Per germline, CDR1 GTSNPN and CDR2 SVGIG (reference sequence). CDR3 bases: TGTGCCTGGAGTGGTTTGACAGGAAACACCATATATTTT. This translates into CAWSGLTGNTIYF.

This clone was observed a few times. The gene calls are TRBV19 and TRBJ2-1; tentatively, D is TRBD2 (6 bases). The germline CDR1 and CDR2 sequences are LNHDA and SQIVND (reference sequence). The CDR3 covers 13 residues. V lost 6 bases and J lost 0, with 6 bases in between. The DNA of the CDR3 is TGTGCCAGTAGCGGGAGCTCCTACAATGAGCAGTTCTTC. This translates into CASSGSSYNEQFF.

The CDR3 sequence: CASSFPPASSSYNEQFF. The CDR3 bases are TGTGCCAGCAGCTTTCCGCCAGCGTCTAGCTCCTACAATGAGCAGTTCTTC. The chain carries TRBV7-9 and TRBJ2-1; D is undetermined. Germline values: CDR1 SEHNR, CDR2 FQNEAQ (reference sequence). The CDR3 contains 17 residues. V was pared by 3 bases and J by 0 bases, with 15 bases between.

The chain recombines TRBV11-3 with TRBJ2-4, with D perhaps TRBD1 (6 bases). V dropped 1 base and J dropped 5 bases, with 9 bases sitting between them. The CDR3 is 14 residues long. Germline V gene data show CDR1 as SGHNT and CDR2 as YENEEA. CDR3 DNA: TGTGCCAGCAGCTTAGGGGGGACACAAAACATTCAGTACTTC. Its translation: CASSLGGTQNIQYF.

The gene calls are TRBV10-2 and TRBJ1-5, with TRBD1 matching 12 bases. Germline assignment: CDR1 WSHSY and CDR2 SAAADI. This CDR3 is built from 14 residues. V was clipped by 6 bases and J by 5 bases; unmatched bases: 2. The chain's CDR3 is CASRGTGGHQPQHF. The CDR3 DNA follows: TGCGCCAGCAGGGGGACAGGGGGCCATCAGCCCCAGCATTTT.

The chain is built from TRBV6-5 and TRBJ2-1; 7 bases are shared with TRBD1. CDR1 is MNHEY, CDR2 SVGAGI, per germline. The CDR3 is 15 residues long. With 5 bases clipped from V and 5 bases from J, the junction kept 9 bases outside the gene matches. The CDR3 is CASSRQGRLDNEQFF. The CDR3 coding sequence is TGTGCCAGCAGTAGACAGGGACGGTTAGACAATGAGCAGTTCTTC.

The rearrangement uses TRBV10-3 and TRBJ2-1, with D tentatively TRBD2 (5 bases). Germline V gene data show CDR1 as ENHRY and CDR2 as SYGVKD. CDR3 size: 16 residues. V was clipped by 0 bases and J by 2 bases, with 11 bases between them. The CDR3 region has the DNA TGTGCCATCAGTGAGTCGGACGGGGTTGCCTACAATGAGCAGTTCTTC. The encoded protein is CAISESDGVAYNEQFF.